This entry features one TCR beta chain sequence. This sample was taken from a study of blood T cell repertoires in COVID-19. About the study: The origin of the acute and convalescent COVID-19 samples was the United States, Italy and Spain.

Looked up from germline, CDR1 is SQVTM and CDR2 is ANQGSEA. CDR3 size: 13 residues. V was clipped by 6 bases and J by 12 bases, with 22 bases between them. Across 20 to 25 US areas, participants ranged in age from roughly 18 to 95 years. Sequenced by immunoSEQ multiplex PCR; TCRdb stores in-frame clones only, minus some. The profile shows 250,000 or so clones, approximately 84% of them singletons. V and J are TRBV29-1 and TRBJ2-3; TRBD1 is a possible D gene (6 bases). The sample taken for sequencing was PBMCs or T cells enriched from blood (not recorded which). This receptor was taken from a man aged 40-49 years who had recovered from COVID-19. The CDR3 is CSVSQGDGPPQYF. The CDR3 bases are TGCAGCGTCTCACAGGGAGACGGCCCCCCCCAGTATTTT.